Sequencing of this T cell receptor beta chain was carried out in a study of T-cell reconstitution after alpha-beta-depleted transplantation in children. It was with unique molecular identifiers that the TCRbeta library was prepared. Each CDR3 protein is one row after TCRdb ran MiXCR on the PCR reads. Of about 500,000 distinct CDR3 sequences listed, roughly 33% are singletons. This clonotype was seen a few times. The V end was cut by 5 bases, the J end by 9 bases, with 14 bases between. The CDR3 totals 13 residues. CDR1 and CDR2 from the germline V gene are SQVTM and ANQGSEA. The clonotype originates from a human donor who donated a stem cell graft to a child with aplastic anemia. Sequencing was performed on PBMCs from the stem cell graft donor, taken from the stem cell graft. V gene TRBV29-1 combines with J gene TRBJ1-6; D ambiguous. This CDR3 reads CSVSVAGGSPLHF. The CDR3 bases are TGCAGCGTTAGTGTGGCCGGCGGTTCACCCCTCCACTTT.